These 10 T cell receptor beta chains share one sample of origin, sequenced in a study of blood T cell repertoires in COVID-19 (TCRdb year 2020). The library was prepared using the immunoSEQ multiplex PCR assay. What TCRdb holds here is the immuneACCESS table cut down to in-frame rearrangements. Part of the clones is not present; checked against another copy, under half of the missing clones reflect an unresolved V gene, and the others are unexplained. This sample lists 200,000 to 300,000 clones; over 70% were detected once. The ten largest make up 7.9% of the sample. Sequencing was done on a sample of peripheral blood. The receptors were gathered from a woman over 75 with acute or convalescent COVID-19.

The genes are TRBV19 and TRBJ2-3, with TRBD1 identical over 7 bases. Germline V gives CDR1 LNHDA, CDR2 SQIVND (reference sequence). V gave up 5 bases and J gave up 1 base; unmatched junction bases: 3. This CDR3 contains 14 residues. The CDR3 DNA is TGTGCCAGTAGTTCCGGGACAGGCACAGATACGCAGTATTTT. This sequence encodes CASSSGTGTDTQYF.

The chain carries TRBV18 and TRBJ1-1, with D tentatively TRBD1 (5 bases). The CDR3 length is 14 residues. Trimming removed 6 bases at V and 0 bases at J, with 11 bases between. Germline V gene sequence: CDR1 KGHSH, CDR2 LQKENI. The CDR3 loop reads CASSMTDLNTEAFF. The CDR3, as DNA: TGTGCCAGCTCCATGACAGATCTGAACACTGAAGCTTTCTTT.

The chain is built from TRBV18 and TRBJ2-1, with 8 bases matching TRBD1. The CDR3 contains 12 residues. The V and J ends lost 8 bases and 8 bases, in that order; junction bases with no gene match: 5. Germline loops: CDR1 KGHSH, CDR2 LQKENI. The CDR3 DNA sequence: TGTGCCAGCACGACAGGGGCCTATGAGCAGTTCTTC. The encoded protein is CASTTGAYEQFF.

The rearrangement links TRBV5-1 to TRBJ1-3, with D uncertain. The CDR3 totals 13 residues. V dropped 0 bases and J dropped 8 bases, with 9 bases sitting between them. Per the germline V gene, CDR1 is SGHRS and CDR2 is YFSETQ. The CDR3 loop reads CASSLAGEDTIYF. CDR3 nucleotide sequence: TGCGCCAGCAGCTTGGCCGGGGAGGACACCATATATTTT.

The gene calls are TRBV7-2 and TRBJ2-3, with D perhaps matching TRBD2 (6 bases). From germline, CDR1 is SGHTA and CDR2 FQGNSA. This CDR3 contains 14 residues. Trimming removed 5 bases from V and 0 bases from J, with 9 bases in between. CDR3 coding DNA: TGTGCCAGCAGCCCGGGGACTAGCACAGATACGCAGTATTTT. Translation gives CASSPGTSTDTQYF. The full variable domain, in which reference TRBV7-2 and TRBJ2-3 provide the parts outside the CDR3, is GAGVSQSPSNKVTEKGKDVELRCDPISGHTALYWYRQSLGQGLEFLIYFQGNSAPDKSGLPSDRFSAERTGGSVSTLTIQRTQQEDSAVYLCASSPGTSTDTQYFGPGTRLTVL.

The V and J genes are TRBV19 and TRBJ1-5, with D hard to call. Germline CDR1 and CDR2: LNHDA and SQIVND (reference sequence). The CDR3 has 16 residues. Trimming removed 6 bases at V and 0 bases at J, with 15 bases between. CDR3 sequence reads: CASSLSDGISNQPQHF. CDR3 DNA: TGTGCCAGTAGCCTCTCGGACGGGATTAGCAATCAGCCCCAGCATTTT.

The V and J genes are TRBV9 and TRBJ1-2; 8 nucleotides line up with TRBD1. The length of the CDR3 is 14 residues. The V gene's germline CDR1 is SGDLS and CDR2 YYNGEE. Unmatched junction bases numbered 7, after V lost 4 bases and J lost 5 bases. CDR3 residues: CASSPRDRSYGYTF. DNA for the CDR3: TGTGCCAGCAGCCCCAGGGACAGGAGTTATGGCTACACCTTC. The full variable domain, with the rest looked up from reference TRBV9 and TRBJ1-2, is DSGVTQTPKHLITATGQRVTLRCSPRSGDLSVYWYQQSLDQGLQFLIQYYNGEERAKGNILERFSAQQFPDLHSELNLSSLELGDSALYFCASSPRDRSYGYTFGSGTRLTVV.

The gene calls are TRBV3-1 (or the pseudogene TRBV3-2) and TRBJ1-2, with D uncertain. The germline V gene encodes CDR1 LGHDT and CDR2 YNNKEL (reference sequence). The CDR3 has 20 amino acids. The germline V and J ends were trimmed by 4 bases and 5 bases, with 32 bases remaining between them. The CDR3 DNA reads TGTGCCAGCAGCCTACCACCCCCCGGGGTGTACCAACGATCCACTTATGGCTACACCTTC. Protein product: CASSLPPPGVYQRSTYGYTF.

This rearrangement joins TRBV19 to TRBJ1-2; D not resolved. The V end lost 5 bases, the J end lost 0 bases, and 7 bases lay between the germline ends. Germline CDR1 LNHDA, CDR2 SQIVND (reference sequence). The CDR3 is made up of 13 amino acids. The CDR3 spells CASSHQANYGYTF. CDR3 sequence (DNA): TGTGCCAGTAGTCACCAGGCTAACTATGGCTACACCTTC.

CDR3 in amino acids: CASSYGGGSNQPQHF. DNA for the CDR3: TGTGCCAGCAGTTACGGCGGGGGTAGCAATCAGCCCCAGCATTTT. The chain carries TRBV6-2 or TRBV6-3 and TRBJ1-5, with a possible D match to TRBD1 (5 bases). V was pared by 2 bases and J by 0 bases, with 8 bases between. CDR1 and CDR2 (germline): MNHEY, SVGEGT. The CDR3 contains 15 residues.